This T cell receptor beta chain was observed in a study of blood T cell repertoires in COVID-19. Patients in Seattle were enrolled during active infection, then followed longitudinally. Methods used by the authors: It was from reference gene primer amplification that nucleated cell counts were estimated. The method was immunoSEQ multiplex PCR; TCRdb's version includes in-frame clones alone and lacks a portion of them. V, J and clone size are those of that table, while D and trimming were read from the DNA. The table records 250,000 to 300,000 clones, about 90% of them present only once. Sequencing input: peripheral blood. This TCR derives from a woman aged 50 to 60 with COVID-19, enrolled during active disease.

The DNA for the CDR3 is TGCAGCGTCACTAGCGGGAGCAGGGCGTTCTTC. Translation: CSVTSGSRAFF. This chain uses TRBV29-1 with TRBJ2-1; 11 bases map to TRBD2. Trimming at V came to 6 bases and at J to 15 bases, leaving 7 bases not matched to a gene. Germline V gene sequence: CDR1 SQVTM, CDR2 ANQGSEA. The CDR3 consists of 11 residues.